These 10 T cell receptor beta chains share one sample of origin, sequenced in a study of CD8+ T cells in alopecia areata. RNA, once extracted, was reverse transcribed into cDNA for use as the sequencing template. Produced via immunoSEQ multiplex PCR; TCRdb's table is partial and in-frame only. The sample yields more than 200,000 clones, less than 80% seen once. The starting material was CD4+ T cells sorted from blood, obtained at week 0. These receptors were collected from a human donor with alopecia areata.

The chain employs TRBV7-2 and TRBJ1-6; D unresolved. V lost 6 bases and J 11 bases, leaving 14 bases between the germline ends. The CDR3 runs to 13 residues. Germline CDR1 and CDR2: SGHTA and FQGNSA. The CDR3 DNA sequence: TGTGCCAGCAGAAAGATCGCGGGGACACCCCTCCACTTT. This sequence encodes CASRKIAGTPLHF.

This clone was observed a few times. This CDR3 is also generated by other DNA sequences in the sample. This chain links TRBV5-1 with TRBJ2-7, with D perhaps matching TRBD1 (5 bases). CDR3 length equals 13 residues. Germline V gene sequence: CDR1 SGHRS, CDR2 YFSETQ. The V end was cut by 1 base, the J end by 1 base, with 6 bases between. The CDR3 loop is CASSLTGSYEQYF. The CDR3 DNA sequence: TGCGCCAGCAGCTTGACAGGTTCCTACGAGCAGTACTTC.

CDR3 in amino acids: CASSLGGTNTGELFF. The DNA of the CDR3 is TGCGCCAGCAGCTTGGGAGGGACGAACACCGGGGAGCTGTTTTTT. The gene calls are TRBV5-1 and TRBJ2-2; possibly TRBD2 for D (5 bases). This CDR3 has 15 amino acids. The V and J ends lost 0 bases and 0 bases respectively, with 6 bases between them. Looked up from germline, CDR1 is SGHRS and CDR2 is YFSETQ. Based on the CDR3 plus reference TRBV5-1 and TRBJ2-2, the full variable domain is KAGVTQTPRYLIKTRGQQVTLSCSPISGHRSVSWYQQTPGQGLQFLFEYFSETQRNKGNFPGRFSGRQFSNSRSEMNVSTLELGDSALYLCASSLGGTNTGELFFGEGSRLTVL.

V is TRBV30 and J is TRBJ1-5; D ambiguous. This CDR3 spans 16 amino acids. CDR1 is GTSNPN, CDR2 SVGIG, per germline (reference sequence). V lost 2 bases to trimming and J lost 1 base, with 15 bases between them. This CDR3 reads CAWSQPRGGSNQPQHF. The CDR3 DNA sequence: TGTGCCTGGAGTCAACCCCGGGGAGGAAGCAATCAGCCCCAGCATTTT.

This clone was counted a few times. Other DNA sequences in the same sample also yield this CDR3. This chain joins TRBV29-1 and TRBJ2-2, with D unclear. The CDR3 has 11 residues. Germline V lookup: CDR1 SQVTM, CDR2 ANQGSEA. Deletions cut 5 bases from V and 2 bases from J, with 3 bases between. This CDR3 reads CSVSNTGELFF. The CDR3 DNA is TGCAGCGTTTCAAACACCGGGGAGCTGTTTTTT.

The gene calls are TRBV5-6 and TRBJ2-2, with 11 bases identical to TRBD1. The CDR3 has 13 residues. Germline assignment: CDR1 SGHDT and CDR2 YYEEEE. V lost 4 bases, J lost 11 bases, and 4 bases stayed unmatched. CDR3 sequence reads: CASSLDRGRELFF. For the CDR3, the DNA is TGTGCCAGCAGCCTGGACAGGGGGCGAGAGCTGTTTTTT.

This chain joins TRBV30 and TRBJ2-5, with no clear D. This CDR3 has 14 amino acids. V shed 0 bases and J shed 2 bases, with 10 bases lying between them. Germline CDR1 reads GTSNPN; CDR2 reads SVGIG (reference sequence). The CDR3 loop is CAWSVGARQETQYF. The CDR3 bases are TGTGCCTGGAGTGTAGGCGCCAGGCAAGAGACCCAGTACTTC. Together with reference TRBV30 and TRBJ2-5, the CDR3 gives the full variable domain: SQTIHQWPATLVQPVGSPLSLECTVEGTSNPNLYWYRQAAGRGLQLLFYSVGIGQISSEVPQNLSASRPQDRQFILSSKKLLLSDSGFYLCAWSVGARQETQYFGPGTRLLVL.

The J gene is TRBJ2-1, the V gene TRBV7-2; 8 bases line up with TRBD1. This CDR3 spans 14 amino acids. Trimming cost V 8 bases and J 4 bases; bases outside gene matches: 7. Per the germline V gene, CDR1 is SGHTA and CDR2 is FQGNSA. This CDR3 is CASARTGTYNEQFF. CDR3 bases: TGTGCCAGCGCTCGGACAGGGACTTACAATGAGCAGTTCTTC.

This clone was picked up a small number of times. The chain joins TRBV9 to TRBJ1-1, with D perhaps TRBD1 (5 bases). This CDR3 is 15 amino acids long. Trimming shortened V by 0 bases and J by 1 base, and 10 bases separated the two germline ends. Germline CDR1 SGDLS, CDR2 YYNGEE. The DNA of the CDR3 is TGTGCCAGCAGCGTAGACTATCAGGGGAACACTGAAGCTTTCTTT. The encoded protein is CASSVDYQGNTEAFF.

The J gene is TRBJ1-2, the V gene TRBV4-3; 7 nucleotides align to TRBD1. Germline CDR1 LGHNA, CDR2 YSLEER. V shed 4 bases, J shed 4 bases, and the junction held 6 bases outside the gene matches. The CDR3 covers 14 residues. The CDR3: CASSPRGYSYGYTF. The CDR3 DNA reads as TGCGCCAGCAGCCCCAGGGGGTACAGCTATGGCTACACCTTC.